This T cell receptor (beta chain) was obtained from a study of human T cells and chemical hapten exposure. Looking at the study overall: Predominantly women, the patients had alopecia areata, totalis or universalis.

TCRdb reprocessed the RACE reads with MiXCR, giving one entry per CDR3 protein. The table lists 65,000 to 80,000 distinct CDR3 sequences, about a tenth of them singletons. Germline CDR1 is MNHEY and CDR2 is SVGAGI. Trimming left V 6 bases short and J 4 bases short, with 17 bases between. The CDR3 loop spans 15 amino acids. Described time point: patch test 1, 2 weeks after DPC sensitization. Treatment in this sample: therapeutic diphenylcyclopropenone sensitization with weekly scalp DPC. This receptor was identified in a woman between 45 and 65 years old with alopecia areata. Some clones in this sample may be carry-over from other donors' samples. Here the sequenced sample was whole blood, taken in connection with sensitization to the hapten diphenylcyclopropenone (DPC). This chain links TRBV6-5 with TRBJ2-3; D not resolved. In DNA form, the CDR3 reads TGTGCCAGCAGGCCACACCTAAACCTCCCAGATACGCAGTATTTT. This translates into CASRPHLNLPDTQYF.